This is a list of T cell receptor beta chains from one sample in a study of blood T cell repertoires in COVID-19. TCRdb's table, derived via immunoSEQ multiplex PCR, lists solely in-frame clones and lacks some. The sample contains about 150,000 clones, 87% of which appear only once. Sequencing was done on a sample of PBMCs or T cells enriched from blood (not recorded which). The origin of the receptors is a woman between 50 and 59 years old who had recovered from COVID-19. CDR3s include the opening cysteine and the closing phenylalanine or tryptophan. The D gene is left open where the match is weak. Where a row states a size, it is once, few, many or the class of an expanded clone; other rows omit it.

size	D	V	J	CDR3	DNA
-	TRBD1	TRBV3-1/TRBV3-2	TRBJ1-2	CASRGGQAQGYTF	TGTGCCAGCAGGGGGGGACAGGCCCAAGGCTACACCTTC
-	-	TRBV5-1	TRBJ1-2	CASSWGLAGVGYTF	TGCGCCAGCAGCTGGGGTCTTGCAGGGGTAGGCTACACCTTC
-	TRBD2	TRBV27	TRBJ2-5	CASSYLGTSGETQYF	TGTGCCAGCAGTTATTTAGGGACTAGCGGGGAGACCCAGTACTTC
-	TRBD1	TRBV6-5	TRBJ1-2	CASSQDRGGYGYTF	TGTGCCAGCAGCCAAGACAGGGGTGGCTATGGCTACACCTTC
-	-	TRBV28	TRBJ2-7	CASSLRSRAHEQYF	TGTGCCAGCAGTTTGAGGTCCAGGGCCCACGAGCAGTACTTC
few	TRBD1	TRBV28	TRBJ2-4	CASSSSGTESNLIQYF	TGTGCCAGCAGTTCCTCCGGGACAGAAAGTAATCTTATTCAGTACTTC
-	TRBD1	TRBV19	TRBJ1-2	CASKSWTGIYGYTF	TGTGCCAGTAAGAGTTGGACAGGGATCTATGGCTACACCTTC
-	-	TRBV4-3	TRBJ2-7	CASSHTAQSSYEQYF	TGCGCCAGCAGTCATACCGCGCAAAGCTCCTACGAGCAGTACTTC
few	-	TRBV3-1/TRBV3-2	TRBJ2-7	CASSVSAHSYEQYF	TGTGCCAGCAGCGTTAGCGCCCACTCCTACGAGCAGTACTTC
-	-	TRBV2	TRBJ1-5	CASTRLNSNQPQHF	TGTGCCAGCACGAGGTTAAATAGCAATCAGCCCCAGCATTTT
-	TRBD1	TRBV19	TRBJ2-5	CASSFTPGQRIETQYF	TGTGCCAGTAGTTTCACACCGGGACAGAGGATAGAGACCCAGTACTTC
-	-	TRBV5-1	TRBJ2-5	CASTVGGALQETQYF	TGCGCCAGCACGGTAGGGGGGGCTCTCCAAGAGACCCAGTACTTC
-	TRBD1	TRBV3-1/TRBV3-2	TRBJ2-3	CASSQHIPGQGFTDTQYF	TGTGCCAGCAGCCAGCATATTCCGGGACAGGGGTTCACAGATACGCAGTATTTT
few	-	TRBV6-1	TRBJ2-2	CASSEGLRQGLFF	TGTGCCAGCAGTGAGGGACTCAGACAGGGGCTGTTTTTT
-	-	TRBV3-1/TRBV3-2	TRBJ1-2	CASSLGGPPGYTF	TGTGCCAGCAGCCTTGGAGGTCCGCCAGGCTACACCTTC
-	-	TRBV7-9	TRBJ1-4	CAIEGGKRTTNEKLFF	TGTGCCATCGAGGGAGGGAAGAGGACAACTAATGAAAAACTGTTTTTT
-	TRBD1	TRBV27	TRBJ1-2	CASGTGNYGYTF	TGTGCCAGCGGGACAGGGAACTATGGCTACACCTTC
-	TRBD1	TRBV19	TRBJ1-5	CATNDRGLTQPQHF	TGTGCCACCAACGACAGGGGGCTAACTCAGCCCCAGCATTTT
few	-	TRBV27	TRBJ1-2	CASSPLQGTLWLFTF	TGTGCCAGCAGTCCTCTTCAAGGGACTCTGTGGCTATTCACCTTC
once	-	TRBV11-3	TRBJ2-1	CASSPNRGLAEEQFF	TGTGCCAGCAGCCCTAACCGAGGGCTAGCAGAAGAGCAGTTCTTC
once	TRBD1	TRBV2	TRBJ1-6	CASSGQGGYSPLHF	TGTGCCAGCAGTGGACAGGGGGGTTATTCACCCCTCCACTTT